This T cell receptor beta chain was captured by sequencing in a study of CD8 T cells in Susac syndrome. Reverse transcription of 0.5 to 1 ug RNA was performed with random hexamers. The method of amplification for TCR beta CDR3 was immunoSEQ multiplex PCR, covering 54 Vbeta and 13 Jbeta. MiXCR was run by TCRdb on the immunoSEQ multiplex PCR reads, yielding one entry per CDR3 protein. The table shows roughly 120,000 distinct CDR3 sequences, with approximately 95% occurring only once. Sequencing of TCR beta was performed on blood CD8+ and CD4+ T cells. The length of the CDR3 is 12 residues. CDR1 and CDR2 from the germline V gene are PRHDT and FYEKMQ (reference sequence). V was trimmed by 3 bases and J by 6 bases, leaving 8 bases between them.

The chain employs TRBV13 and TRBJ1-1; D uncertain. Source material: CD8+ T cells from PBMCs. This TCR came from a human donor with multiple sclerosis. In nucleotides, the CDR3 is TGTGCCAGCAGCTTTAGTTCAGCTGAAGCTTTCTTT. It yields the protein CASSFSSAEAFF.